This T cell receptor (beta chain) originates from a study of blood T cell repertoires in COVID-19. As for the study in general: T cells, B-cell-depleted T cells, or PBMCs supplied cDNA or gDNA.

The CDR3 consists of 13 residues. The ends lost 8 bases at V and 5 bases at J; junction bases unmatched: 1. Original handling: The authors estimated nucleated cell counts from reference gene primer amplification. Clones were sequenced by immunoSEQ multiplex PCR, and TCRdb holds only the in-frame ones, with some missing. The V and J calls and the clone size are those of that table, but D and trimming were determined from the DNA. The table shows 95,000 to 120,000 clones, with under 85% occurring only once. The chain employs TRBV12-3 or TRBV12-4 and TRBJ2-3; 13 bases align to TRBD2. The sequence was collected from a woman in her 70s with acute or convalescent COVID-19. Source material: peripheral blood. The CDR3 loop reads CASGLAGVDTQYF. CDR3 coding DNA: TGTGCCAGCGGACTAGCGGGAGTAGATACGCAGTATTTT.